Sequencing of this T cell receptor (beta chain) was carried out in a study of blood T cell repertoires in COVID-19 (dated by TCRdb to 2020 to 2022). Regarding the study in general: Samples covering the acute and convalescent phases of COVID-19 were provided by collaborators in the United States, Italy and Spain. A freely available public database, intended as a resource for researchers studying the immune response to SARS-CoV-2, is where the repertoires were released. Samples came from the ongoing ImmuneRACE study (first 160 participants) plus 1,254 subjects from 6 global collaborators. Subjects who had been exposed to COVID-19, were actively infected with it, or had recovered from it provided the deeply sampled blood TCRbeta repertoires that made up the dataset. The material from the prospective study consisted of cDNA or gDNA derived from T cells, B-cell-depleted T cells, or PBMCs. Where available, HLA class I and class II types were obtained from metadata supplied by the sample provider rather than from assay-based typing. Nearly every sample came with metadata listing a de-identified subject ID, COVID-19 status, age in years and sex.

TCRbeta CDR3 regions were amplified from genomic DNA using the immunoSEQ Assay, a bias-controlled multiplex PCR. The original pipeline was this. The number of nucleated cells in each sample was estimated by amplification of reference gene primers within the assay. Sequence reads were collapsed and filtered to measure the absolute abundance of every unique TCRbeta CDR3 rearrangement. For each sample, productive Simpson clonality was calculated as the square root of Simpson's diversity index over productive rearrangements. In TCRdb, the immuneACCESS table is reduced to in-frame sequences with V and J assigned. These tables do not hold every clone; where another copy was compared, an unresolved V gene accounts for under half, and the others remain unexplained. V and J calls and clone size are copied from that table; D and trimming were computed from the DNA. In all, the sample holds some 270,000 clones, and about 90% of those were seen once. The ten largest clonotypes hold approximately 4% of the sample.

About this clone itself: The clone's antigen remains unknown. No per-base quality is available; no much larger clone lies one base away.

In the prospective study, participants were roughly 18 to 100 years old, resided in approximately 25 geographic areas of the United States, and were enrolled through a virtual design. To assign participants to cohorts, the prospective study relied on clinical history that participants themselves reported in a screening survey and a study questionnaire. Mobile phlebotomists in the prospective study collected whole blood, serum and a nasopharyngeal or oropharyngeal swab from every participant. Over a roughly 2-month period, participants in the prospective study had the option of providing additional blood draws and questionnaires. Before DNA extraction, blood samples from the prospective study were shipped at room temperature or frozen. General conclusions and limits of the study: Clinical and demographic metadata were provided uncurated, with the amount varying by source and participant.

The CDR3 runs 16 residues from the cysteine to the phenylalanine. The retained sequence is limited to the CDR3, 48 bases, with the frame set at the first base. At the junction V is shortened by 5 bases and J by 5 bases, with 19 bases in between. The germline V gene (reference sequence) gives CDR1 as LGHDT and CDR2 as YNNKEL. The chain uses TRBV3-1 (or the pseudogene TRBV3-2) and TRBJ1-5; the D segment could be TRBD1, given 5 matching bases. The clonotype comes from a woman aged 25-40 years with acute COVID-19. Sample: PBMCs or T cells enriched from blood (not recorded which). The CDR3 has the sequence CASSDSLSSAYQPQHF. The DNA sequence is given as TGTGCCAGCAGCGACAGCTTGAGCTCAGCCTATCAGCCCCAGCATTTT.